This TCR beta chain originates from a study of shared clonotypes between healthy human individuals. Study-level background: A few men and a couple of women, aged 18 to 49, were donors.

Unsorted PBMC DNA was run through sequencing on ten immunoSEQ deep assay plates. TCRdb's table, derived via immunoSEQ multiplex PCR, lists solely in-frame clones and lacks some. The table shows about half a million clones, with around 73% occurring only once. The CDR3 is 15 residues long. The germline gives CDR1 SGHRS, CDR2 YFSETQ. Trimming removed 2 bases from V and 6 bases from J; junction bases left unmatched: 7. Source material: PBMCs. This chain uses TRBV5-1 with TRBJ2-3; TRBD2 matches 9 bases. The TCR comes from a middle-aged woman in good health. Some clones in this sample may be carry-over from other donors' samples. DNA of the CDR3: TGCGCCAGCAGCTTTAGCGGGAGTAGCGGGGATACGCAGTATTTT. Encoded protein: CASSFSGSSGDTQYF.